This TCR beta chain came from a study of blood T cell repertoires in COVID-19. Across the study: Acute-phase and convalescent COVID-19 samples originated in the United States, Italy and Spain. In each case, the material was cDNA or gDNA derived from T cells, B-cell-depleted T cells, or PBMCs.

Original processing notes: Cell counts per sample came from amplifying reference gene primers. The method was immunoSEQ multiplex PCR; TCRdb's version includes in-frame clones alone and lacks a portion of them. V, J and clone size derive from that table, while D and trimming were established from the DNA sequence. The table lists approximately 130,000 clones, just under 90% of them singletons. Germline V lookup: CDR1 ENHRY, CDR2 SYGVKD. Trimming removed 1 base from V and 6 bases from J, with 14 bases in between. CDR3 length equals 15 residues. Input material: peripheral blood. The TCR originated in a woman aged 45-65 years with acute or convalescent COVID-19. The gene calls are TRBV10-3 and TRBJ2-3; no reliable D call. The CDR3 spells CAISEYLSLSDTQYF. As DNA, the CDR3 is TGTGCCATCAGTGAGTATCTATCCCTTTCGGATACGCAGTATTTT.